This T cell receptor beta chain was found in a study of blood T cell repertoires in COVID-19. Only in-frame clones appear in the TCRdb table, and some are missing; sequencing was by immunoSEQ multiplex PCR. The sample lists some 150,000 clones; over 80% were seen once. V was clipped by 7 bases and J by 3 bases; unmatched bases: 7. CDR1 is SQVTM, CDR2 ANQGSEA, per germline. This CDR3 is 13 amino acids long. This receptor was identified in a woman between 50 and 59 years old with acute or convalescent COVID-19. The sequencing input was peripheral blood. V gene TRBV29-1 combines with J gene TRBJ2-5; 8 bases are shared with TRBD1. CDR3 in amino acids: CSGLDRAKETQYF. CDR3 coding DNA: TGCAGCGGGTTGGACAGGGCCAAAGAGACCCAGTACTTC.